Described below is a single T cell receptor beta chain sequence and its context. Its target is not known. Constant-segment-primed 5'RACE gave TCR alpha and TCR beta cDNA libraries with sample barcodes and UMIs. One entry per CDR3 protein, called by TCRdb with MiXCR from the 5' RACE reads. The table includes more than 250,000 distinct CDR3 sequences, 16% detected once. This sample stems from a study of T-cell memory formation after mild COVID-19. The CDR3 consists of 16 residues. With 7 bases clipped from V and 5 bases from J, the junction kept 16 bases outside the gene matches. Study-level results: Memory sampled before infection contained some responding clones, suggesting cross-reactive memory joined.

Sample: PBMCs or a T cell subset sorted from them (not recorded which). V usage is TRBV23-1 and J usage is TRBJ2-5, with 7 bases aligning to TRBD1. TRBV23-1 is an ORF for which the function is uncertain. The sequence derives from a man younger than 35 who had mild COVID-19 (a few samples of this study predate the infection). Cell type and time point are not known. CDR3 sequence (DNA): TGCGCCAGCACTCGACGACAGGGTGTGAGCAAGGAGACCCAGTACTTC. It codes for CASTRRQGVSKETQYF.